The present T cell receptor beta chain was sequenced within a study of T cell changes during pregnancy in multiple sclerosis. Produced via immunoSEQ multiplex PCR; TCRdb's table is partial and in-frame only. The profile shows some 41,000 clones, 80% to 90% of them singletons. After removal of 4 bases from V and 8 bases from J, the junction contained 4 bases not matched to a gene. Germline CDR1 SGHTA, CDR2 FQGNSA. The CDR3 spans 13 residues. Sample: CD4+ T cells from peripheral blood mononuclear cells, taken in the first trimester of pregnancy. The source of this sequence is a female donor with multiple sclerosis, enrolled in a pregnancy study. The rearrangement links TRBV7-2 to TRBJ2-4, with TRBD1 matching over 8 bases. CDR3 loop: CASSSGQGDIQYF. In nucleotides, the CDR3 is TGTGCCAGCAGCTCAGGACAGGGTGACATTCAGTACTTC.